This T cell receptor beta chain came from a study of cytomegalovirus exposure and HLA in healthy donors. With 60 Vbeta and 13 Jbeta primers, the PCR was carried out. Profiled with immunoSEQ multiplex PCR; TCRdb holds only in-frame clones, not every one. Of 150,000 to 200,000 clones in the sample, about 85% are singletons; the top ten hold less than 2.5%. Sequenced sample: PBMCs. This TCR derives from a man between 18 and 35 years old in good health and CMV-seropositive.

In DNA, the CDR3 is TGTGCCAGCAGCGAGGACACCAACTATGGCTACACCTTC. Protein: CASSEDTNYGYTF. The chain has TRBV7-9 and TRBJ1-2, with a tentative D call TRBD1 (5 bases). This CDR3 comprises 13 residues. Germline CDR1 SEHNR, CDR2 FQNEAQ (reference sequence). V was shortened by 5 bases and J by 2 bases, with 9 bases between the two germline ends.